The present entry profiles one T cell receptor (beta chain) with its context. The antigen is not known. It was version v3.0 of the immunoSEQ assay that was run at survey level. Clones were sequenced by immunoSEQ multiplex PCR, and TCRdb holds only the in-frame ones, with some missing. The sample has approximately 24,000 clones; roughly 87% are singletons. This specimen belongs to a study of long-term antiretroviral therapy in people with HIV. Findings of the study overall: The data indicate that diversity increased after ART but remained below transplant donor controls.

Germline loops: CDR1 MDHEN, CDR2 SYDVKM. This CDR3 comprises 15 residues. The V end lost 2 bases, the J end lost 5 bases, and 16 bases lay between the germline ends. This chain connects TRBV28 to TRBJ2-7; D tentatively reads TRBD1 or TRBD2 (5 bases each). This specimen was unsorted PBMCs, taken 1.8 years before starting antiretroviral therapy. The clonotype was recovered from a man aged 50 to 59 with HIV. The CDR3 nucleotides read TGTGCCAGCAGTTTAAATTCGCGGCTGGGGGACGAGCAGTACTTC. This translates into CASSLNSRLGDEQYF.